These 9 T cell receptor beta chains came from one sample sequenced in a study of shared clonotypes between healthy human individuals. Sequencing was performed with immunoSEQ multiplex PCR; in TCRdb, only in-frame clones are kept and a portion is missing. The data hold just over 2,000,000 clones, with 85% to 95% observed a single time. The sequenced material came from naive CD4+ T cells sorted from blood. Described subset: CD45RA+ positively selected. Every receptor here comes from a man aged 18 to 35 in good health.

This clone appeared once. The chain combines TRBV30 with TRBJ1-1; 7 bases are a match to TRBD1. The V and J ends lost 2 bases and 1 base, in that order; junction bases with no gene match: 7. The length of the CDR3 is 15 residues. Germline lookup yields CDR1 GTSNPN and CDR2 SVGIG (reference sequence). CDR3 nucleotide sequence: TGTGCCTGGAGTCACCTCGACAGGGAGAACACTGAAGCTTTCTTT. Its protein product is CAWSHLDRENTEAFF.

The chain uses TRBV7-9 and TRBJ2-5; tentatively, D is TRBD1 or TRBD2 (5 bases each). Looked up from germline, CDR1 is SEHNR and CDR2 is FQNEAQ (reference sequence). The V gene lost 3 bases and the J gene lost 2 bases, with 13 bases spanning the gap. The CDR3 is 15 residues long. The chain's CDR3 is CASSFGDLFQETQYF. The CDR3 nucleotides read TGTGCCAGCAGCTTTGGGGACCTCTTTCAAGAGACCCAGTACTTC.

The CDR3 sequence is CASSPSPNTGELFF. The CDR3, as DNA: TGTGCCAGCTCACCTTCCCCGAACACCGGGGAGCTGTTTTTT. This rearrangement joins TRBV18 to TRBJ2-2, with no clear D. Trimming took off 3 bases at V and 0 bases at J, with 5 bases between the two ends. CDR3 size: 14 residues. Germline V CDR1 and CDR2: KGHSH, LQKENI.

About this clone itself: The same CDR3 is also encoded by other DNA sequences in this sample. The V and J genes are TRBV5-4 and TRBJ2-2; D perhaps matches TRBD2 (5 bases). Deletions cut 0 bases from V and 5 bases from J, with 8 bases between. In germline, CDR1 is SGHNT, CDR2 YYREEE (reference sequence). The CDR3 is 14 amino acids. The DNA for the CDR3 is TGTGCCAGCAGCTTGGATCCGGGAACCGGGGAGCTGTTTTTT. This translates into CASSLDPGTGELFF.

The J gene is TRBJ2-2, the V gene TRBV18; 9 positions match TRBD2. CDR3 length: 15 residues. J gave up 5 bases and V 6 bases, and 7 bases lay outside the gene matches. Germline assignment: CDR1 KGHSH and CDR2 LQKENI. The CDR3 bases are TGTGCCAGCTCTTCGACTAGCGGACTTACCGGGGAGCTGTTTTTT. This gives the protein CASSSTSGLTGELFF. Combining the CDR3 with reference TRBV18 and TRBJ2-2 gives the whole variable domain NAGVMQNPRHLVRRRGQEARLRCSPMKGHSHVYWYRQLPEEGLKFMVYLQKENIIDESGMPKERFSAEFPKEGPSILRIQQVVRGDSAAYFCASSSTSGLTGELFFGEGSRLTVL.

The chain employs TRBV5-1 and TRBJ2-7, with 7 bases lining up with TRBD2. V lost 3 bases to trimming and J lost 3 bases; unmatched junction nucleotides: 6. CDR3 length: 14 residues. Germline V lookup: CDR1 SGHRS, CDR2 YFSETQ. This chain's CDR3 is CASSWAGALYEQYF. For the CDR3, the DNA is TGCGCCAGCAGCTGGGCGGGAGCCCTCTACGAGCAGTACTTC.

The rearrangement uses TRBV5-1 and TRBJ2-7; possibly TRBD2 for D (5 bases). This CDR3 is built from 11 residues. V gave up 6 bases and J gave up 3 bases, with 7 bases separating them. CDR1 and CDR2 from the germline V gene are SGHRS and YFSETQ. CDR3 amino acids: CASMRDYEQYF. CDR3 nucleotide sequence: TGCGCCAGCATGAGGGACTACGAGCAGTACTTC. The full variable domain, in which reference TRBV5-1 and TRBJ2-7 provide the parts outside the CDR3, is KAGVTQTPRYLIKTRGQQVTLSCSPISGHRSVSWYQQTPGQGLQFLFEYFSETQRNKGNFPGRFSGRQFSNSRSEMNVSTLELGDSALYLCASMRDYEQYFGPGTRLTVT.

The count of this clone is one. This CDR3 reads CAISEVGRDFRTWETQYF. CDR3 bases: TGTGCCATCAGCGAGGTCGGACGAGATTTTAGGACTTGGGAGACCCAGTACTTC. J is TRBJ2-5 and V is TRBV10-3; D perhaps matches TRBD2 (5 bases). V dropped 6 bases and J dropped 5 bases, with 28 bases sitting between them. The CDR3 spans 18 residues. Germline V lookup: CDR1 ENHRY, CDR2 SYGVKD.

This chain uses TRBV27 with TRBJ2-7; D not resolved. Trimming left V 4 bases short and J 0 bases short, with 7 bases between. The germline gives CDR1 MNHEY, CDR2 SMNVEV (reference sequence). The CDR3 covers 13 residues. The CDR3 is CASSSPFSYEQYF. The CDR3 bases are TGTGCCAGCAGTTCGCCATTCTCCTACGAGCAGTACTTC.